This is a list of T cell receptor beta chains from one sample in a study of beta chain features in type 1 diabetes. The method was immunoSEQ multiplex PCR; TCRdb's version includes in-frame clones alone and lacks a portion of them. The profile shows about 640,000 clones, around 12% of them singletons. The sample taken for sequencing was naive CD4+ T cells from blood. All receptors come from a man aged 25 to 40 with type 1 diabetes. Each CDR3 is given with its conserved first and last residue. Fields, in order: CDR3 length, V gene, clone size, D gene, J gene, CDR3 DNA, CDR3 protein. A D gene is named only where the DNA matches it firmly. Size tells how often a clone was seen (once, few, many) or the class of an expanded clone, and some rows leave it out.

CDR3 length: 13; V gene: TRBV6-6; clone size: .; D gene: .; J gene: TRBJ2-7; CDR3 DNA: TGTGCCAGCAGATCGACCCAACCCTACGAGCAGTACTTC; CDR3 protein: CASRSTQPYEQYF
CDR3 length: 11; V gene: TRBV15; clone size: few; D gene: .; J gene: TRBJ1-2; CDR3 DNA: TGTGCCACCAGCAGAGATAGTGGCTACACCTTC; CDR3 protein: CATSRDSGYTF
CDR3 length: 17; V gene: TRBV5-1; clone size: .; D gene: TRBD2; J gene: TRBJ2-2; CDR3 DNA: TGCGCCAGCAGCTTGCTCGCGCTAGCGGGGATAGCCGGGGAGCTGTTTTTT; CDR3 protein: CASSLLALAGIAGELFF
CDR3 length: 11; V gene: TRBV20-1; clone size: few; D gene: .; J gene: TRBJ2-5; CDR3 DNA: TGCAGTGCCGACGTACAAGAGACCCAGTACTTC; CDR3 protein: CSADVQETQYF
CDR3 length: 14; V gene: TRBV28; clone size: few; D gene: .; J gene: TRBJ1-2; CDR3 DNA: TGTGCCACCCTAGGGGCAGAAATCTTCTATGGCTACACCTTC; CDR3 protein: CATLGAEIFYGYTF
CDR3 length: 17; V gene: TRBV23-1; clone size: .; D gene: .; J gene: TRBJ1-2; CDR3 DNA: TGCGCCAGCAGTCATCCCAAACGACGACACGGCCGGTGTGGCTACACCTTC; CDR3 protein: CASSHPKRRHGRCGYTF
CDR3 length: 17; V gene: TRBV13; clone size: .; D gene: TRBD1; J gene: TRBJ1-1; CDR3 DNA: TGTGCCAGCTCCATTAGGGACAGGGGGCGGCCGAACACTGAAGCTTTCTTT; CDR3 protein: CASSIRDRGRPNTEAFF
CDR3 length: 15; V gene: TRBV4-3; clone size: .; D gene: .; J gene: TRBJ2-3; CDR3 DNA: TGCGCCAGCAGCCAAAATGAAGGGGGGCCGGATACGCAGTATTTT; CDR3 protein: CASSQNEGGPDTQYF
CDR3 length: 13; V gene: TRBV30; clone size: few; D gene: .; J gene: TRBJ1-5; CDR3 DNA: TGTGCCTGGAGTGTTCGCCTTAATCAGCCCCAGCATTTT; CDR3 protein: CAWSVRLNQPQHF
CDR3 length: 13; V gene: TRBV7-6; clone size: .; D gene: .; J gene: TRBJ1-5; CDR3 DNA: TGTGCCAGCTCTTACGGCACCGATCAGCCCCAGCATTTT; CDR3 protein: CASSYGTDQPQHF
CDR3 length: 13; V gene: TRBV7-6; clone size: .; D gene: .; J gene: TRBJ1-2; CDR3 DNA: TGTGCCAGCAGCTTGGACCAAACCTCTGGCTACACCTTC; CDR3 protein: CASSLDQTSGYTF